Reported below is one T cell receptor beta chain. Its matching antigen is unknown. TRB rearrangements were amplified by touch-down multiplex PCR with mixed TRB-A/B primers. No DNA is given; TCRdb re-called the multiplex PCR reads and lists each CDR3 protein once. This sample lists roughly 9,000 distinct CDR3 sequences; its ten largest clones have about 3%. This CDR3 region has 16 residues. From germline, CDR1 is SGHDN and CDR2 FVKESK. The sample originates from a study of T cell clusters in autoimmune cytopenias. General study points: TRB repertoire shifts in secondary cytopenia and chronic lymphocytic leukemia mostly reflected lymphoma, not autoimmunity.

Tens of thousands of genome equivalents of blood DNA were amplified for TRB. Sequenced input: peripheral blood. The receptor was isolated from a human donor with an autoimmune cytopenia or autoimmune hepatitis (not recorded which). V and J are TRBV14 and TRBJ2-5; the TRBD2 assignment by TCRdb is unverifiable without DNA. CDR3 loop: CASSHPNLAGAETQYF.